This T cell receptor beta chain was recorded in a study of regulatory T cells in long-lasting Graves disease. In building TCR beta libraries, iRepertoire HTBI primers were used together with Arm-PCR of CDR3 regions. TCRdb re-derived calls from the multiplex PCR reads in MiXCR, one entry per CDR3 protein. Here the sample spans 350,000 to 400,000 distinct CDR3 sequences, roughly 15% being singletons. Germline V CDR1 and CDR2: MGHRA, YSYEKL. The CDR3 is 16 amino acids. The V and J ends lost 4 bases and 11 bases respectively, with 26 bases between them. On this clonotype: Its target is unknown.

Time point: newly diagnosed GD, antithyroid drugs for less than 3 months. PBMCs provided the RNA from which the TCR library was made. Diagnoses of Graves' disease were made by American Thyroid Association guidelines. Findings and caveats of the study: Researchers examined only peripheral blood and not thyroid tissue.

The source is a female donor with Graves disease. The chain couples TRBV4-1 to TRBJ1-1, with a possible D match to TRBD1 (6 bases). Sequencing was performed on peripheral blood mononuclear cells (PBMCs), taken at new diagnosis, from a patient treated with antithyroid drugs. The CDR3 nucleotides read TGCGCCAGCAGCCTAAGAACCGGGACACTTCTTGGTGGGGCTTTCTTT. Translated, it gives CASSLRTGTLLGGAFF.